This is a list of T cell receptor beta chains from one sample in a study of blood T cell repertoires in COVID-19. Assay: immunoSEQ multiplex PCR; the TCRdb copy retains only in-frame clones and omits some. Counted here are about 87,000 clones, roughly 89% occurring once; the ten biggest clones make up about 5%. The sample consisted of peripheral blood. Every receptor here comes from an elderly woman with active COVID-19. Both conserved end residues are part of each CDR3. Fields, in order: CDR3 length, J gene, clone size, D gene, V gene, CDR3 protein, CDR3 DNA. The D gene is left open where the match is weak. Clone size is not always given. Where it is, it says once, few, many or a class for expanded clones.

cdr3_length: 14; j_call: TRBJ2-2; clone_size: NA; d_call: NA; v_call: TRBV11-2; cdr3_aa: CASSLRENTGELFF; cdr3_nt: TGTGCCAGCAGCTTAAGAGAGAACACCGGGGAGCTGTTTTTT
cdr3_length: 12; j_call: TRBJ2-3; clone_size: NA; d_call: NA; v_call: TRBV9; cdr3_aa: CASSRTLDTQYF; cdr3_nt: TGTGCCAGCAGCCGGACTCTGGATACGCAGTATTTT
cdr3_length: 17; j_call: TRBJ2-1; clone_size: NA; d_call: TRBD2; v_call: TRBV4-1; cdr3_aa: CASSRNLAGGPTDEQFF; cdr3_nt: TGCGCCAGCAGCCGTAATCTAGCGGGAGGGCCCACGGATGAGCAGTTCTTC
cdr3_length: 15; j_call: TRBJ2-1; clone_size: NA; d_call: NA; v_call: TRBV14; cdr3_aa: CASSQDLTGVLEQFF; cdr3_nt: TGTGCCAGCAGCCAAGATCTGACGGGAGTACTTGAGCAGTTCTTC
cdr3_length: 14; j_call: TRBJ2-7; clone_size: NA; d_call: TRBD1; v_call: TRBV5-4; cdr3_aa: CASSKRDSSYEQYF; cdr3_nt: TGTGCCAGCAGCAAACGGGACAGCTCCTACGAGCAGTACTTC
cdr3_length: 13; j_call: TRBJ2-5; clone_size: NA; d_call: NA; v_call: TRBV5-1; cdr3_aa: CASSLAFKQTQYF; cdr3_nt: TGCGCCAGCAGCTTGGCATTTAAGCAGACCCAGTACTTC
cdr3_length: 16; j_call: TRBJ2-3; clone_size: NA; d_call: TRBD2; v_call: TRBV14; cdr3_aa: CASSLRLAGVTDTQYF; cdr3_nt: TGTGCCAGCAGCCTCCGACTAGCGGGGGTCACAGATACGCAGTATTTT
cdr3_length: 17; j_call: TRBJ2-6; clone_size: NA; d_call: TRBD2; v_call: TRBV11-3; cdr3_aa: CARRGGQRFLRANVLTF; cdr3_nt: TGTGCCCGTAGGGGAGGGCAGAGATTTTTGAGGGCCAACGTCCTGACTTTC
cdr3_length: 15; j_call: TRBJ1-1; clone_size: NA; d_call: TRBD1; v_call: TRBV7-9; cdr3_aa: CASSTYRGWQAEAFF; cdr3_nt: TGTGCCAGCAGCACCTACAGGGGGTGGCAAGCGGAAGCTTTCTTT
cdr3_length: 14; j_call: TRBJ2-1; clone_size: NA; d_call: TRBD1; v_call: TRBV18; cdr3_aa: CASSPSTGGYEQFF; cdr3_nt: TGTGCCAGCTCACCGTCGACAGGGGGCTATGAGCAGTTCTTC
cdr3_length: 14; j_call: TRBJ2-2; clone_size: NA; d_call: TRBD2; v_call: TRBV6-6; cdr3_aa: CASRVSGSTGELFF; cdr3_nt: TGTGCCAGCAGGGTTAGCGGGAGCACCGGGGAGCTGTTTTTT
cdr3_length: 13; j_call: TRBJ2-1; clone_size: NA; d_call: NA; v_call: TRBV18; cdr3_aa: CASSTGEYNEQFF; cdr3_nt: TGTGCCAGCTCAACGGGGGAATACAATGAGCAGTTCTTC
cdr3_length: 15; j_call: TRBJ2-1; clone_size: once; d_call: TRBD1; v_call: TRBV6-5; cdr3_aa: CAGGVGQGDYNEQFF; cdr3_nt: TGTGCCGGGGGCGTGGGACAGGGGGACTACAATGAGCAGTTCTTC
cdr3_length: 15; j_call: TRBJ1-3; clone_size: NA; d_call: TRBD1; v_call: TRBV6-5; cdr3_aa: CASRVDRGPGNTIYF; cdr3_nt: TGTGCCAGCAGAGTTGACAGGGGTCCTGGAAACACCATATATTTT
cdr3_length: 14; j_call: TRBJ1-6; clone_size: NA; d_call: NA; v_call: TRBV10-3; cdr3_aa: CATRQANYNSPLHF; cdr3_nt: TGTGCCACTCGACAGGCGAACTATAATTCACCCCTCCACTTT
cdr3_length: 13; j_call: TRBJ2-1; clone_size: NA; d_call: TRBD2; v_call: TRBV28; cdr3_aa: CASSFPMSGEEFF; cdr3_nt: TGTGCCAGCAGTTTTCCGATGAGCGGGGAGGAGTTCTTC
cdr3_length: 12; j_call: TRBJ2-5; clone_size: once; d_call: NA; v_call: TRBV5-6; cdr3_aa: CASSFLRETQYF; cdr3_nt: TGTGCCAGCAGCTTTCTACGAGAGACCCAGTACTTC
cdr3_length: 14; j_call: TRBJ2-1; clone_size: NA; d_call: TRBD2; v_call: TRBV28; cdr3_aa: CATQGTSVYNEQFF; cdr3_nt: TGTGCCACCCAGGGGACTAGCGTGTACAATGAGCAGTTCTTC
cdr3_length: 16; j_call: TRBJ2-7; clone_size: NA; d_call: NA; v_call: TRBV18; cdr3_aa: CASSPLLGGGAYEQYF; cdr3_nt: TGTGCCAGCTCACCGCTCTTGGGGGGAGGTGCCTACGAGCAGTACTTC
cdr3_length: 14; j_call: TRBJ2-1; clone_size: NA; d_call: NA; v_call: TRBV3-1/TRBV3-2; cdr3_aa: CASSPHSLYNEQFF; cdr3_nt: TGTGCCAGCAGCCCGCACAGCTTATACAATGAGCAGTTCTTC
cdr3_length: 15; j_call: TRBJ1-1; clone_size: NA; d_call: TRBD1; v_call: TRBV28; cdr3_aa: CASSLVGQMNTEAFF; cdr3_nt: TGTGCCAGCAGTTTAGTGGGACAGATGAACACTGAAGCTTTCTTT
cdr3_length: 13; j_call: TRBJ2-1; clone_size: NA; d_call: TRBD2; v_call: TRBV15; cdr3_aa: CATSRDPAGEQFF; cdr3_nt: TGTGCCACCAGCAGAGATCCAGCGGGGGAGCAGTTCTTC
cdr3_length: 13; j_call: TRBJ2-7; clone_size: once; d_call: NA; v_call: TRBV19; cdr3_aa: CASSIGPSYEQYF; cdr3_nt: TGTGCCAGTAGTATAGGGCCTTCCTACGAGCAGTACTTC